One sample yielded the 23 T cell receptor beta chains listed below, sequenced in a study of regulatory T cells in long-lasting Graves disease. Time point: newly diagnosed GD, antithyroid drugs for less than 3 months. The TCR library was prepared using RNA isolated from PBMCs. Arm-PCR of CDR3 regions and iRepertoire HTBI primers were the basis on which TCR beta libraries were built. Each CDR3 protein is one row after TCRdb ran MiXCR on the multiplex PCR reads. This table has about 220,000 distinct CDR3 sequences, approximately 18% appearing once. These data also featured in a second study, about T cells in Graves' hyperthyroidism and ophthalmopathy.

Sequencing was performed on peripheral blood mononuclear cells (PBMCs), taken at new diagnosis, from a patient treated with antithyroid drugs. The receptor source for this set is a woman aged 25-40 years with Graves disease.

The gene calls are TRBV7-9 and TRBJ1-5, with 9 bases aligning to TRBD1. Germline-derived CDR1 and CDR2 are SEHNR and FQNEAQ (reference sequence). There are 17 residues in the CDR3. V was pared by 6 bases and J by 1 base, with 10 bases of the junction left unmatched. The CDR3 loop reads CASSEAGQGMSNQPQHF. For the CDR3, the DNA is TGTGCCAGCAGTGAGGCGGGACAGGGAATGAGCAATCAGCCCCAGCATTTT. Using reference TRBV7-9 and TRBJ1-5 for the parts outside the CDR3, the full variable domain is DTGVSQNPRHKITKRGQNVTFRCDPISEHNRLYWYRQTLGQGPEFLTYFQNEAQLEKSRLLSDRFSAERPKGSFSTLEIQRTEQGDSAMYLCASSEAGQGMSNQPQHFGDGTRLSIL.

This clonotype came up many times. The V call is TRBV24-1, the J call TRBJ2-7, with D possibly being TRBD1 (6 bases). V was cut by 7 bases and J by 1 base, with 10 bases left in between. This CDR3 has 13 residues. Germline CDR1 reads KGHDR; CDR2 reads SFDVKD. CDR3 coding DNA: TGTGCCACCAGCGCAGACAGGTCCTACGAGCAGTACTTC. This codes for CATSADRSYEQYF.

This clonotype showed up many times. The chain carries TRBV27 and TRBJ1-6; D is undetermined. V lost 1 base to trimming and J lost 5 bases, with 12 bases between them. Looked up from germline, CDR1 is MNHEY and CDR2 is SMNVEV (reference sequence). This CDR3 is 16 amino acids long. The chain's CDR3 is CASSLYGVPHNSPLHF. For the CDR3, the DNA is TGTGCCAGCAGTTTATACGGGGTTCCTCATAATTCACCCCTCCACTTT.

Ten or more counts support this clonotype. The V gene is TRBV6-2 or TRBV6-3, the J gene TRBJ1-1, with 8 bases fitting TRBD1. Germline-derived CDR1 and CDR2 are MNHEY and SVGEGT. The CDR3 is made up of 14 amino acids. Trimming at V came to 4 bases and at J to 4 bases, leaving 5 bases not matched to a gene. The CDR3 here is CASSSGQGSTEAFF. The CDR3 DNA reads as TGTGCCAGCAGTTCCGGACAGGGTAGCACTGAAGCTTTCTTT.

The chain has TRBV6-1 and TRBJ2-1; 12 bases match TRBD2. Germline values: CDR1 MNHNS, CDR2 SASEGT. The CDR3 covers 15 residues. V shed 7 bases and J 4 bases; nucleotides not matched to a gene: 5. In nucleotides, the CDR3 is TGTGCCAGCACTCAGACTAGCGGGAGTTACAATGAGCAGTTCTTC. Protein: CASTQTSGSYNEQFF.

This clonotype was found many times. The chain carries TRBV27 and TRBJ1-1; TRBD1 agrees at 9 bases. The V gene end was trimmed by 6 bases and the J gene end by 8 bases; junction bases not matched to a gene: 7. The CDR3 covers 13 residues. Germline CDR1 is MNHEY and CDR2 is SMNVEV (reference sequence). The CDR3 spells CASSWDRDGEAFF. CDR3 nucleotides: TGTGCCAGCAGCTGGGACAGGGATGGGGAAGCTTTCTTT.

There are a few counts of this clonotype. The V call is TRBV20-1, the J call TRBJ2-5; a possible D gene is TRBD2 (6 bases). The V gene lost 3 bases and the J gene lost 4 bases, with 9 bases spanning the gap. The germline V gene has CDR1 DFQATT and CDR2 SNEGSKA (reference sequence). The length of the CDR3 is 12 residues. The CDR3 protein is CSARGDSETQYF. The CDR3 DNA reads as TGCAGTGCTAGGGGGGACTCAGAGACCCAGTACTTC.

Concerning this clonotype: An end of the junction differs from the germline gene, which may be a read error. The rearrangement joins TRBV7-3 to TRBJ2-2; perhaps TRBD2 as D (6 bases). The CDR3 runs to 15 residues. Germline CDR1 is SGHTA and CDR2 is FQGTGA. The CDR3 reads CASSDSGRNTGELFF. The CDR3 DNA reads TGTGCTAGCAGCGATAGCGGAAGGAACACCGGGGAGCTGTTTTTT.

This chain uses TRBV5-6 with TRBJ2-3, with a possible D match to TRBD2 (6 bases). V was cut by 6 bases and J by 8 bases, with 13 bases left in between. Germline CDR1 is SGHDT and CDR2 is YYEEEE. The CDR3 contains 12 residues. For the CDR3, the DNA is TGTGCCAGCACCTCACTAGCCGGTACGCAGTATTTT. Its protein is CASTSLAGTQYF.

This clonotype was observed at least ten times. The chain couples TRBV12-3 or TRBV12-4 to TRBJ2-3; D not certain. V was shortened by 8 bases and J by 2 bases, with 5 bases between the two germline ends. CDR3 size: 11 residues. For the CDR3, the DNA is TGTGCCAGCCGCGACACAGATACGCAGTATTTT. Translation: CASRDTDTQYF.

There are many counts of this clonotype. The gene calls are TRBV9 and TRBJ1-4; D is possibly TRBD1 (5 bases). V gave up 4 bases and J gave up 4 bases, with 11 bases separating them. This CDR3 is 14 amino acids long. Germline V gene sequence: CDR1 SGDLS, CDR2 YYNGEE. The CDR3 nucleotides are TGTGCCAGCAGCTTGGGACGTTATAATGAAAAACTGTTTTTT. Amino acid sequence: CASSLGRYNEKLFF. The whole variable domain, remainder taken from reference TRBV9 and TRBJ1-4, is DSGVTQTPKHLITATGQRVTLRCSPRSGDLSVYWYQQSLDQGLQFLIQYYNGEERAKGNILERFSAQQFPDLHSELNLSSLELGDSALYFCASSLGRYNEKLFFGSGTQLSVL.

This clonotype was picked up many times. The V and J genes are TRBV2 and TRBJ2-7; 8 bases align to TRBD2. The germline CDR1 and CDR2 sequences are SNHLY and FYNNEI. The trim removed 1 base at V and 7 bases at J, leaving 12 bases unmatched. This CDR3 is 16 amino acids long. CDR3 in amino acids: CASSEGLGGVLGEQYF. The CDR3 DNA reads as TGTGCCAGCAGTGAAGGCCTCGGGGGGGTCCTTGGGGAGCAGTACTTC.

The chain is built from TRBV5-6 and TRBJ2-7; D is perhaps TRBD1 (5 bases). The germline V gene encodes CDR1 SGHDT and CDR2 YYEEEE. Trimming cost V 3 bases and J 3 bases, with 10 bases left between them. The CDR3 totals 13 residues. The CDR3, as DNA: TGTGCCAGCAGCTCCCAGGGTTTCTACGAGCAGTACTTC. It yields the protein CASSSQGFYEQYF.

The chain has TRBV4-1 and TRBJ2-3, with a tentative D call TRBD2 (6 bases). The V and J ends lost 4 bases and 0 bases respectively, with 11 bases between them. Germline V gene lookup returns CDR1 MGHRA and CDR2 YSYEKL. The CDR3 length is 15 residues. CDR3 in amino acids: CASSREALSTDTQYF. Here the CDR3 DNA reads TGCGCCAGCAGCCGGGAGGCACTTAGCACAGATACGCAGTATTTT.

This clonotype was seen a few times. The chain carries TRBV18 and TRBJ1-1; 7 positions match TRBD1. Trimming removed 4 bases from V and 3 bases from J; junction bases left unmatched: 5. CDR3 size: 14 residues. Germline values: CDR1 KGHSH, CDR2 LQKENI. The CDR3 sequence: CASSQGAGDTEAFF. CDR3 sequence (DNA): TGTGCCAGCTCACAGGGGGCAGGCGACACTGAAGCTTTCTTT.

This chain joins TRBV5-1 and TRBJ2-2; the match to TRBD1 covers 9 bases. The V gene's germline CDR1 is SGHRS and CDR2 YFSETQ. The CDR3 has 16 amino acids. V lost 6 bases and J lost 0; bases outside the gene matches: 6. The CDR3 loop reads CASTTGTGSNTGELFF. In nucleotides, the CDR3 is TGCGCCAGCACGACCGGGACAGGGTCGAACACCGGGGAGCTGTTTTTT.

The chain links TRBV28 to TRBJ2-3; 10 bases are a match to TRBD2. J lost 5 bases, V lost 2 bases, and 7 bases had no gene match. Germline V gene sequence: CDR1 MDHEN, CDR2 SYDVKM. The CDR3 extends over 16 amino acids. The CDR3 sequence is CASSLTLAGGRDTQYF. The DNA for the CDR3 is TGTGCCAGCAGTTTAACATTAGCGGGAGGACGAGATACGCAGTATTTT.

There are many counts of this clonotype. J is TRBJ2-3 and V is TRBV11-2, with D perhaps being TRBD1 or TRBD2 (5 bases each). The CDR3 length is 16 residues. V lost 9 bases, J lost 6 bases, and 25 bases lay in between. Germline V CDR1 and CDR2: SGHAT, FQNNGV. This CDR3 is CARSARDGLLGDTQYF. The DNA of the CDR3 is TGTGCCAGAAGCGCCCGGGACGGGTTATTAGGGGATACGCAGTATTTT.

This clonotype was seen repeatedly, ten times or more. The CDR3 loop reads CASSQRDREGTGELFF. DNA for the CDR3: TGTGCCAGCAGCCAACGAGACAGGGAGGGCACCGGGGAGCTGTTTTTT. The rearrangement links TRBV13 to TRBJ2-2; D is possibly TRBD1 or TRBD2 (7 bases each). Per germline, CDR1 PRHDT and CDR2 FYEKMQ (reference sequence). V was clipped by 5 bases and J by 4 bases, with 17 bases between them. The CDR3 has 16 amino acids. The full variable domain, with the rest looked up from reference TRBV13 and TRBJ2-2, is AAGVIQSPRHLIKEKRETATLKCYPIPRHDTVYWYQQGPGQDPQFLISFYEKMQSDKGSIPDRFSAQQFSDYHSELNMSSLELGDSALYFCASSQRDREGTGELFFGEGSRLTVL.

Ten or more counts support this clonotype. V is TRBV6-1 and J is TRBJ1-3; D may be TRBD1 (6 bases). Trimming took 1 base from V and 2 from J, leaving 9 bases between them. CDR3 length: 15 amino acids. Germline V CDR1 and CDR2: MNHNS, SASEGT. The CDR3 DNA reads as TGTGCCAGCAGTGAAGTGGGGACACCTGGAAACACCATATATTTT. Protein: CASSEVGTPGNTIYF.

This clonotype was observed at least ten times. The genes are TRBV4-1 and TRBJ2-5, with D perhaps TRBD1 (5 bases). CDR1 and CDR2 from the germline V gene are MGHRA and YSYEKL. Trimming left V 3 bases short and J 2 bases short, with 25 bases between. The CDR3 extends over 19 amino acids. The CDR3 bases are TGCGCCAGCAGCCATGATATATGGGCAGGGCAGCCGAATCAAGAGACCCAGTACTTC. It yields the protein CASSHDIWAGQPNQETQYF.

There are many counts of this clonotype. The chain has TRBV28 and TRBJ2-7; D may be TRBD2 (5 bases). The V and J ends lost 7 bases and 4 bases respectively, with 11 bases between them. The CDR3 has 12 amino acids. From germline, CDR1 is MDHEN and CDR2 SYDVKM. The CDR3 nucleotides are TGTGCCAGCAACGGGATTGGGTACGAGCAGTACTTC. Translating it yields CASNGIGYEQYF.

This clonotype was found many times. The genes are TRBV28 and TRBJ1-2, with 7 nucleotides matching TRBD1. With V trimmed by 4 bases and J by 1 base, 6 bases remained unmatched. There are 15 residues in the CDR3. Germline loops: CDR1 MDHEN, CDR2 SYDVKM. The CDR3 region has the DNA TGTGCCAGCAGTTCGGTAGGGGGCGGTAACTATGGCTACACCTTC. Its translation: CASSSVGGGNYGYTF.